This entry concerns a single T cell receptor (beta chain). What it recognizes is unknown. These data are taken from a study of long-term antiretroviral therapy in people with HIV. Study at large: It was about a decade after the earliest samples that the 2015 immediate-ART recommendation appeared. General study findings and limits: Clonotypes expanded prior to ART showed repertoire dominance at all sampled time points. HIV repertoires showed narrower CDR3 length ranges than controls.

The cryopreserved samples used held roughly 0.9-11 million PBMC prior to extraction of DNA. Survey level was the resolution at which the v3.0 immunoSEQ assay ran. Clones were sequenced by immunoSEQ multiplex PCR, and TCRdb holds only the in-frame ones, with some missing. Among fewer than 25,000 clones listed, around four fifths were seen once. The germline V and J ends were trimmed by 0 bases and 2 bases, with 13 bases remaining between them. The germline V gene encodes CDR1 LGHNA and CDR2 YSLEER. The CDR3 is 16 residues long. V gene TRBV4-3 combines with J gene TRBJ1-2, with no clear D. This clonotype was obtained from a woman aged 45 to 65 with HIV. The specimen was unsorted PBMCs, collected 1.9 years after starting antiretroviral therapy. DNA of the CDR3: TGCGCCAGCAGCCAAGATATAAGGGAGGGCAACTATGGCTACACCTTC. This codes for CASSQDIREGNYGYTF.